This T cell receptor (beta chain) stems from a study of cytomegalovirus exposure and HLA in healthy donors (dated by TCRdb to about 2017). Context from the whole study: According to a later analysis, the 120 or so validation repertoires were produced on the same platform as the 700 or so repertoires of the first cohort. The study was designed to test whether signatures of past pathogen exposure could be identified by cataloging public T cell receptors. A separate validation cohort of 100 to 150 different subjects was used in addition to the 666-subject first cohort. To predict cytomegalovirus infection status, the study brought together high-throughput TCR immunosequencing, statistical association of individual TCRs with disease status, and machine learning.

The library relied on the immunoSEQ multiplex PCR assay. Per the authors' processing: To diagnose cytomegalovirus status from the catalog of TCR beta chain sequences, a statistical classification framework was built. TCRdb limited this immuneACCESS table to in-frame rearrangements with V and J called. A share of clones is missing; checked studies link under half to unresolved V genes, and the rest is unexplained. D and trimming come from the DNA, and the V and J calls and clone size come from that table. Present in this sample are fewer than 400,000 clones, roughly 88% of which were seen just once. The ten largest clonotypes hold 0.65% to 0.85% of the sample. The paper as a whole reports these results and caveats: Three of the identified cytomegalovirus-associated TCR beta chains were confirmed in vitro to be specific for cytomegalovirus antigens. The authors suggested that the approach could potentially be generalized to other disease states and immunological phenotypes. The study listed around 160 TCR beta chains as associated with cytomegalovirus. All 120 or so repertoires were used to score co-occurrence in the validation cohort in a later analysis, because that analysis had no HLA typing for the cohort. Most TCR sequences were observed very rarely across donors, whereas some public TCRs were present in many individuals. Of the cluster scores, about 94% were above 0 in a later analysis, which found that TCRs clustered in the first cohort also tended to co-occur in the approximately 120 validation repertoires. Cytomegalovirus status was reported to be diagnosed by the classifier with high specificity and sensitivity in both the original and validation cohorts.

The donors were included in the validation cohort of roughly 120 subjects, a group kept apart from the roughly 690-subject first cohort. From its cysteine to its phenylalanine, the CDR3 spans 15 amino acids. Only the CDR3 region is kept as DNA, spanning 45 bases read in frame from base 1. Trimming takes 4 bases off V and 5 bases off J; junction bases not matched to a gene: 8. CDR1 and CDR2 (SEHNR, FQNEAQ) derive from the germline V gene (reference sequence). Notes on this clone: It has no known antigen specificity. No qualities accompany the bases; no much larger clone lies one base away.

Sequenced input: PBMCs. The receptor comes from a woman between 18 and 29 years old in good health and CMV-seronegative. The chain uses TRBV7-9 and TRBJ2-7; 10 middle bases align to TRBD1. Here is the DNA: TGTGCCAGCAGCTCCGGGGACAGGGGATCCCACGAGCAGTACTTC. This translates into CASSSGDRGSHEQYF.